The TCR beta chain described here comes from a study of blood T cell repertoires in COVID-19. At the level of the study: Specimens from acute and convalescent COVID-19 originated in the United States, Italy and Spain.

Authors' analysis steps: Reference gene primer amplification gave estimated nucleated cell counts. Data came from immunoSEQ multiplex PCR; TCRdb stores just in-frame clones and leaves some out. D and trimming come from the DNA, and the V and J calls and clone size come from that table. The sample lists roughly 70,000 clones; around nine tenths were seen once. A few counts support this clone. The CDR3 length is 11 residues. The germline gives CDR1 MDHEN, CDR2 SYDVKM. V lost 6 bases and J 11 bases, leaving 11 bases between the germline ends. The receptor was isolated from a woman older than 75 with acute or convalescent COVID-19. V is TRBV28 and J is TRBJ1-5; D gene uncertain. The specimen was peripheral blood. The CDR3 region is CASRSSTAQHF. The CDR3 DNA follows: TGTGCCAGCAGGAGTAGTACGGCCCAGCATTTT.